Listed below are T cell receptor beta chains from one sample, sequenced in a study of T-cell memory formation after mild COVID-19. TCRdb re-derived calls from the 5' RACE reads in MiXCR, one entry per CDR3 protein. The sample holds 250,000 to 300,000 distinct CDR3 sequences, 15% to 20% seen once. Input material: PBMCs or a T cell subset sorted from them (not recorded which). The source of these receptors is a man between 18 and 35 years old who had mild COVID-19 (a few samples of this study predate the infection). Cell type and time point are not known. The CDR3 runs from the conserved cysteine through the conserved F or W. The D gene is left open where the match is weak. Size is stated for part of the rows, as once, few or many counts, or as a class when the clone is expanded.

TRBV5-1	few	NA	TRBJ1-2	CASNRGRGGYTF	TGCGCCAGCAATCGGGGGCGCGGAGGCTACACCTTC
TRBV5-1	few	NA	TRBJ2-5	CASHPRGQETQYF	TGCGCCAGCCACCCCCGGGGTCAAGAGACCCAGTACTTC
TRBV4-3	NA	NA	TRBJ2-4	CASSQDSRKNIQYF	TGCGCCAGCAGCCAAGACTCACGAAAAAACATTCAGTACTTC
TRBV6-6	few	NA	TRBJ1-1	CASSSSAEPEAFF	TGTGCCAGCAGCAGTTCTGCAGAGCCTGAAGCTTTCTTT
TRBV5-5	few	NA	TRBJ2-3	CASSPPFASTDTQYF	TGTGCCAGCAGCCCCCCCTTCGCGAGCACAGATACGCAGTATTTT
TRBV10-3	many	NA	TRBJ2-6	CAISGTRDSGANVLTF	TGTGCCATCAGTGGGACCCGAGACTCTGGGGCCAACGTCCTGACTTTC
TRBV7-9	many	TRBD2	TRBJ2-5	CASMAGERGGRETQYF	TGTGCCAGCATGGCGGGCGAGCGGGGGGGCCGGGAGACCCAGTACTTC
TRBV4-3	NA	NA	TRBJ1-2	CASSQEGGSVYTF	TGCGCCAGCAGCCAGGAAGGGGGGTCGGTCTACACCTTC
TRBV7-9	NA	NA	TRBJ1-1	CASSLVGSRGAFF	TGTGCCAGCAGCTTAGTAGGATCTAGGGGAGCTTTCTTT
TRBV5-1	few	NA	TRBJ2-6	CASSSGPISGANVLTF	TGCGCCAGCAGCTCGGGACCGATCTCTGGGGCCAACGTCCTGACTTTC
TRBV28	few	TRBD1	TRBJ2-5	CASSFEGAGETQYF	TGTGCCAGCAGTTTTGAGGGGGCGGGAGAGACCCAGTACTTC
TRBV7-9	few	NA	TRBJ2-2	CASSLDGGATGELFF	TGTGCCAGCAGCTTAGATGGTGGTGCCACCGGGGAGCTGTTTTTT
TRBV10-3	NA	NA	TRBJ2-5	CAIRPSQGQETQYF	TGTGCCATCAGACCCTCGCAGGGCCAAGAGACCCAGTACTTC
TRBV25-1	NA	NA	TRBJ1-4	CASSGRGARVNELFF	TGTGCCAGCAGTGGACGGGGCGCACGGGTGAACGAACTGTTTTTT
TRBV7-9	few	NA	TRBJ1-1	CASSLRLQNTEAFF	TGTGCCAGCAGCTTGCGTTTACAGAACACTGAAGCTTTCTTT
TRBV2	NA	NA	TRBJ1-4	CASADTDPKF	TGTGCCAGCGCCGACACCGACCCCAAATTT
TRBV7-2	NA	NA	TRBJ1-1	CASSSYLVTEAFF	TGTGCCAGCAGCTCATACCTAGTCACTGAAGCTTTCTTT
TRBV6-2/TRBV6-3	few	NA	TRBJ1-5	CATHNRAQWTPQHF	TGTGCCACCCATAACAGGGCCCAATGGACGCCCCAGCATTTT